This T cell receptor (beta chain) was obtained from a study of T cell responses to AZD1222 COVID-19 vaccine. Some clones are missing from TCRdb's copy, which holds only in-frame ones; the method was immunoSEQ multiplex PCR. The data hold roughly 81,000 clones, with just over 85% observed a single time. Deletions cut 7 bases from V and 0 bases from J, with 13 bases between. The CDR3 spans 15 residues. Germline assignment: CDR1 LNHDA and CDR2 SQIVND (reference sequence). On this clone itself: Antigen: not known.

The study, taken as a whole, reports: Just six AZD1222 recipients were seropositive at baseline. The donor group comprised mostly white British people and more females; the analysis possibly underestimated clonal diversity. Vaccine-related CD4 TCRs covered spike, predominating at 160-218 and 743-854. Sampling captured repertoires only after the peak T cell response.

The source was peripheral blood, collected on day 0 of AZD1222 vaccination. The sequence was collected from an adult in good health. The chain carries TRBV19 and TRBJ1-5; maybe TRBD1 (6 bases). The DNA for the CDR3 is TGTGCCAGTAAGTCGACAGGATCTAGCAATCAGCCCCAGCATTTT. This encodes CASKSTGSSNQPQHF.